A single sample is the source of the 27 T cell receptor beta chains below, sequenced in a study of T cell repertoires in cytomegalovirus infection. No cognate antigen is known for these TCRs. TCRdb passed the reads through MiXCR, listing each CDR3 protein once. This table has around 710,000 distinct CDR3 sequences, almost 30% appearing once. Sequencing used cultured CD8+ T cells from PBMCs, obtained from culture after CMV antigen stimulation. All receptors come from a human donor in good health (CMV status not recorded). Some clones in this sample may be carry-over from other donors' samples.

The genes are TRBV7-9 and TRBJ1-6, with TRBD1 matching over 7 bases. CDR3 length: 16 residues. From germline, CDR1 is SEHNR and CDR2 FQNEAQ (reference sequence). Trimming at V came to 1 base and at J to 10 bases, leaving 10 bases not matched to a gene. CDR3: CASSLVPDREGSPLHF. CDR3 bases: TGTGCCAGCAGCTTAGTCCCCGACAGGGAAGGCTCACCCCTCCACTTT.

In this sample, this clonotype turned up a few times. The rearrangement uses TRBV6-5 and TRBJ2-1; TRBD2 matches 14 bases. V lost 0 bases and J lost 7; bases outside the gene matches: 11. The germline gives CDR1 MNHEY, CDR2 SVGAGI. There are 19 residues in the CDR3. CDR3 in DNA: TGTGCCAGCAGTTACTCGAGTTTGACTAGCGGGGGGGCTGGGAATGAGCAGTTCTTC. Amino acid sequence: CASSYSSLTSGGAGNEQFF.

In nucleotides, the CDR3 is TGTGCCATCAGTGAGTCTAGCGGGGGCCAGCACTACAATGAGCAGTTCTTC. Translating gives CAISESSGGQHYNEQFF. J is TRBJ2-1 and V is TRBV10-3; 9 bases are a match to TRBD2. Germline trimming cut 0 bases from V and 3 bases from J; bases unmatched to any gene: 6. The CDR3 is made up of 17 amino acids. The germline CDR1 and CDR2 sequences are ENHRY and SYGVKD.

The CDR3 protein is CASSPVDRGDTGELFF. The CDR3 region has the DNA TGCGCCAGCAGCCCCGTCGACAGGGGGGACACCGGGGAGCTGTTTTTT. The V call is TRBV4-3, the J call TRBJ2-2, with TRBD1 matching over 9 bases. V shed 4 bases and J 3 bases; nucleotides not matched to a gene: 6. The CDR3 runs to 16 residues. CDR1 is LGHNA and CDR2 is YSLEER in the germline V gene.

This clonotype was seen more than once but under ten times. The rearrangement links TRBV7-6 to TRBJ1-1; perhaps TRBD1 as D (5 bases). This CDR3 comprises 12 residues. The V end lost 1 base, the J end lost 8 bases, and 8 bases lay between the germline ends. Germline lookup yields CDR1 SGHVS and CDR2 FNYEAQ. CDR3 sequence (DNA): TGTGCCAGCAGCTTAGTGGGGCAGGAAGCTTTCTTT. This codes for CASSLVGQEAFF. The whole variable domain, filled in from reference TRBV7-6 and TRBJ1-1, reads GAGVSQSPRYKVTKRGQDVALRCDPISGHVSLYWYRQALGQGPEFLTYFNYEAQQDKSGLPNDRFSAERPEGSISTLTIQRTEQRDSAMYRCASSLVGQEAFFGQGTRLTVV.

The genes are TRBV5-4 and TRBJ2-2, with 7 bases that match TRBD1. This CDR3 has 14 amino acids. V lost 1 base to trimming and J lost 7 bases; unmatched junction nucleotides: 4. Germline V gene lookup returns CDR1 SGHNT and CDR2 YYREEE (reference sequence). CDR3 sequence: CASSLYRGIGELFF. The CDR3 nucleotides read TGTGCCAGCAGCTTGTACAGGGGAATCGGGGAGCTGTTTTTT.

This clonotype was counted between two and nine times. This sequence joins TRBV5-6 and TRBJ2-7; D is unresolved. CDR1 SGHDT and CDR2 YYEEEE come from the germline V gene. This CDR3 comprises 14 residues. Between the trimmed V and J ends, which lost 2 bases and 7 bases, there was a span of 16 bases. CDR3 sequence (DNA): TGTGCCAGCAGCTTAGGACGGCCCAGCGATGAGCAGTACTTC. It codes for CASSLGRPSDEQYF.

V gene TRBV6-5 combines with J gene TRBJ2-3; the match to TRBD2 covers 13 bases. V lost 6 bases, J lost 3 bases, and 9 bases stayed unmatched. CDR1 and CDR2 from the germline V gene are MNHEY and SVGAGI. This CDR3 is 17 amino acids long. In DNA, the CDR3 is TGTGCCAGCAGAGGCCCCTGGACTAGCGGGGGTACAGATACGCAGTATTTT. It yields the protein CASRGPWTSGGTDTQYF.

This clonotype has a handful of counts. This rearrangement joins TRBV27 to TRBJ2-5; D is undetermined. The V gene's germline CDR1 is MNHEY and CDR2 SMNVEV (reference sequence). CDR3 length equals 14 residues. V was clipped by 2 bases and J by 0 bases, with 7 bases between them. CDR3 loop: CASSLNWHQETQYF. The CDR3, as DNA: TGTGCCAGCAGTTTAAATTGGCACCAAGAGACCCAGTACTTC.

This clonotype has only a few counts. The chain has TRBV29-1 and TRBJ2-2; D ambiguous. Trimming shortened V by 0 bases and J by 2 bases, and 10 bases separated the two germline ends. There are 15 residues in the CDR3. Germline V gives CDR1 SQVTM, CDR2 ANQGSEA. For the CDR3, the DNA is TGCAGCGTTGAAGATCACAGAGATAACACCGGGGAGCTGTTTTTT. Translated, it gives CSVEDHRDNTGELFF.

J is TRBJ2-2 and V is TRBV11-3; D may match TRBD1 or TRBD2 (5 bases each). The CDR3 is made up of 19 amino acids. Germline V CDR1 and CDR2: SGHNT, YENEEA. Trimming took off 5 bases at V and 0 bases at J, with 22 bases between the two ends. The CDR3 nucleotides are TGTGCCAGCAGCCCATACCCAACAGGAGCGGTCCCGAACACCGGGGAGCTGTTTTTT. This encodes CASSPYPTGAVPNTGELFF.

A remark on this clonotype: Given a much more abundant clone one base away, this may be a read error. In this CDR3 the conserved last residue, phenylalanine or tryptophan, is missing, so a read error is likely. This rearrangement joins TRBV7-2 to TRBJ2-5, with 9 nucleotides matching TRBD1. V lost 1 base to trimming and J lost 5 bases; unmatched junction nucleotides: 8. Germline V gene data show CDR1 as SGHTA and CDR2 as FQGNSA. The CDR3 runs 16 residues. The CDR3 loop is CASSLEDRGWGETQYI. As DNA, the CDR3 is TGTGCCAGCAGCTTAGAGGACAGGGGTTGGGGGGAGACCCAGTACATC.

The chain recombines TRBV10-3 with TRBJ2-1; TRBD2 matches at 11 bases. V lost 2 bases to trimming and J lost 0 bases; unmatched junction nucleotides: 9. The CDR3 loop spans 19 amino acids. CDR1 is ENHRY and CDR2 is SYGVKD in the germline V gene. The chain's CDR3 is CAISEPLAGGPLSYNEQFF. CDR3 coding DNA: TGTGCCATCAGTGAGCCCCTAGCGGGGGGACCCCTCTCCTACAATGAGCAGTTCTTC.

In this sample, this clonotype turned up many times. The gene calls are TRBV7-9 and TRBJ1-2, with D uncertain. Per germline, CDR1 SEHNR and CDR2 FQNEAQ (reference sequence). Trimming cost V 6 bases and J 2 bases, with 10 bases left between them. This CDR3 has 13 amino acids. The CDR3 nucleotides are TGTGCCAGCAGGGGCGACACCAACTATGGCTACACCTTC. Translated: CASRGDTNYGYTF.

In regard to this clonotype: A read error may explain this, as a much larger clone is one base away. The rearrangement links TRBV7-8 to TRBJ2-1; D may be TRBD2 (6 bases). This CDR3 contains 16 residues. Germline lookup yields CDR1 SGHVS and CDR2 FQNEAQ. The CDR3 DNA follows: TGTGCCAGCACCTTAAAGGGCGGGAAGATGATAAATGAGCAGTTCTTC. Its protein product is CASTLKGGKMINEQFF.

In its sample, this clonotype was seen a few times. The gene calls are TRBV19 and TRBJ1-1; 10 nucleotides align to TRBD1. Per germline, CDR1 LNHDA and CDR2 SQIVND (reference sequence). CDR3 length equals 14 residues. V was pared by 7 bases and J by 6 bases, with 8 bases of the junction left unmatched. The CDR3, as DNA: TGTGCCAGTAAAGGGACAGGGGCGGGCGCTGAAGCTTTCTTT. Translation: CASKGTGAGAEAFF.

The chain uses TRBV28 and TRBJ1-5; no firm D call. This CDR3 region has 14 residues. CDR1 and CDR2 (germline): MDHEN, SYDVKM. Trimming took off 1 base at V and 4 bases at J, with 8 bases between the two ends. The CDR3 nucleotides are TGTGCCAGCAGTTTATTCGGGCCAAATCAGCCCCAGCATTTT. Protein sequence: CASSLFGPNQPQHF.

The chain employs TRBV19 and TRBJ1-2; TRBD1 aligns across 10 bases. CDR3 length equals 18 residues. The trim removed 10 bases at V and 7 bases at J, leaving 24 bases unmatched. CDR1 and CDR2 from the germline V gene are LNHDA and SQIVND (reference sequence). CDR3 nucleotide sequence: TGTGCCATTCCCAAATTACCCGGGACAGGGGCCGCCTCAAGTGGCTACACCTTC. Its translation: CAIPKLPGTGAASSGYTF. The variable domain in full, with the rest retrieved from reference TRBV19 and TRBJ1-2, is DGGITQSPKYLFRKEGQNVTLSCEQNLNHDAMYWYRQDPGQGLRLIYYSQIVNDFQKGDIAEGYSVSREKKESFPLTVTSAQKNPTAFYLCAIPKLPGTGAASSGYTFGSGTRLTVV.

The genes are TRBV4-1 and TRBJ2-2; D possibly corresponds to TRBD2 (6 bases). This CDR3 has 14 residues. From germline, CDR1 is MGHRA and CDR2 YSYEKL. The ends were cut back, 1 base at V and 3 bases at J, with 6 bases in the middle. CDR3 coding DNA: TGCGCCAGCAGCCAAGGGAGGGACACCGGGGAGCTGTTTTTT. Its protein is CASSQGRDTGELFF.

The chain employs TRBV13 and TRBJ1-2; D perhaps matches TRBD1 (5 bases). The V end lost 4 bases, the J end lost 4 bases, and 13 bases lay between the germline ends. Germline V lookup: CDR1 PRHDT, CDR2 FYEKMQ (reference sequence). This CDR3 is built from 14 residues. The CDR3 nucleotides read TGTGCCAGCAGCTCACGGCAGGGTCGCTATGGCTACACCTTC. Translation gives CASSSRQGRYGYTF. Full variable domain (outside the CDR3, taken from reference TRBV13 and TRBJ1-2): AAGVIQSPRHLIKEKRETATLKCYPIPRHDTVYWYQQGPGQDPQFLISFYEKMQSDKGSIPDRFSAQQFSDYHSELNMSSLELGDSALYFCASSSRQGRYGYTFGSGTRLTVV.

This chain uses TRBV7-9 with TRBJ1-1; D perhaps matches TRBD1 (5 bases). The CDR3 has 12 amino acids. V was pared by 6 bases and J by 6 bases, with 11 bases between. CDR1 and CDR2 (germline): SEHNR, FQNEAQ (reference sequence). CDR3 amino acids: CASRFGGPEAFF. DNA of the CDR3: TGTGCCAGCAGGTTCGGGGGTCCTGAAGCTTTCTTT.

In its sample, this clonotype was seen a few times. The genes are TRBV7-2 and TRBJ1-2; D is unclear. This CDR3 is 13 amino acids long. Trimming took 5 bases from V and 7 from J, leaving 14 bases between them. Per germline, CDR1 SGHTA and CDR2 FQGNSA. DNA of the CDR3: TGTGCCAGCAGCCTCCTGGGCCCAGGTGGCTACACCTTC. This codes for CASSLLGPGGYTF.

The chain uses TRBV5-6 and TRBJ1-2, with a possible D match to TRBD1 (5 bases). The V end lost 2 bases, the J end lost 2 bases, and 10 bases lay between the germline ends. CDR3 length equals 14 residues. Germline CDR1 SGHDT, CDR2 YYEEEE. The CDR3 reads CASSLRDGNYGYTF. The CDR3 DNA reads TGTGCCAGCAGCTTACGGGACGGCAACTATGGCTACACCTTC.

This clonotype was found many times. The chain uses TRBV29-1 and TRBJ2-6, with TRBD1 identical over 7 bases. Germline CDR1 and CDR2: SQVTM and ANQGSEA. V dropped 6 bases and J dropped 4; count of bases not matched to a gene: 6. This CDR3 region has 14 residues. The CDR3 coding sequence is TGCAGCGTCCGCGGACAGGAGGGGGCCAACGTCCTGACTTTC. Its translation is CSVRGQEGANVLTF.

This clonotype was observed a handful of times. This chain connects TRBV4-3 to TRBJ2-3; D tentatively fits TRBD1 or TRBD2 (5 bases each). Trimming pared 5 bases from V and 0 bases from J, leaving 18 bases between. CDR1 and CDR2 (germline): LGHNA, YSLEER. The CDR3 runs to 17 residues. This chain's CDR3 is CASSIDSGTDSTDTQYF. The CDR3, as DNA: TGCGCCAGCAGCATCGACTCAGGGACGGATAGCACAGATACGCAGTATTTT.

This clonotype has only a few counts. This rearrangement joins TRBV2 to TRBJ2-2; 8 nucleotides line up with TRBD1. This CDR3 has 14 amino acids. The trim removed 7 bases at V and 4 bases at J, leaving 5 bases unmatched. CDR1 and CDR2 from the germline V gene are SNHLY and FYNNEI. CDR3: CASTGQGPTGELFF. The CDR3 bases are TGTGCCAGCACTGGACAGGGTCCCACCGGGGAGCTGTTTTTT.

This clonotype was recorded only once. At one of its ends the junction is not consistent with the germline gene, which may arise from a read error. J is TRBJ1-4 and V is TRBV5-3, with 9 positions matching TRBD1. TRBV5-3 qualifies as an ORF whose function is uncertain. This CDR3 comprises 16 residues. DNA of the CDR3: TGTGCCAGCAGCTTCGGGACAGGGTCAACTAATGAAAAACTGTTTTTT. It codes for CASSFGTGSTNEKLFF.